This T cell receptor (beta chain) is from a study of cytomegalovirus exposure and HLA in healthy donors. PCR involved 60 Vbeta and 13 Jbeta primers. Profiling relied on immunoSEQ multiplex PCR, and the TCRdb table lists in-frame clones only, not all of them. The table shows around 130,000 clones, with around 77% occurring only once. This clone has a single count. Trimming cost V 1 base and J 5 bases, with 14 bases left between them. Germline loops: CDR1 SGHTA, CDR2 FQGNSA. This CDR3 is built from 15 residues. The sample taken for sequencing was PBMCs. The origin of this receptor is a man aged 45-65 years in good health and CMV-seronegative. This sequence joins TRBV7-2 and TRBJ2-5; D unclear. This chain's CDR3 is CASSLGLTLGETQYF. CDR3 coding DNA: TGTGCCAGCAGCTTAGGACTGACTCTCGGGGAGACCCAGTACTTC.